This is a list of T cell receptor beta chains from one sample in a study of blood T cell repertoires in COVID-19. Sequenced by immunoSEQ multiplex PCR; TCRdb stores in-frame clones only, minus some. Of some 400,000 clones listed, more than 75% are singletons. Sequenced: peripheral blood. These receptors all come from a human donor in a cohort sampled during active COVID-19. The CDR3 runs from the conserved cysteine through the conserved F or W. The order of the fields is V gene, clone size, D gene, J gene, CDR3 DNA, CDR3 protein. A D gene is named only where the DNA matches it firmly. Only some rows state a clone size, as once, few, many or a class for expanded clones.

TRBV9,-,-,TRBJ1-1,TGTGCCAGCAGCCTCGGAAGGGAGGGCACTGAAGCTTTCTTT,CASSLGREGTEAFF
TRBV30,-,-,TRBJ2-6,TGTGCCTGGAGTGTAGGGGTGTCTGGGGCCAACGTCCTGACTTTC,CAWSVGVSGANVLTF
TRBV25-1,-,-,TRBJ1-2,TGTGCCAGCAGTGAATTGGACTTGCGTGGCTACACCTTC,CASSELDLRGYTF
TRBV5-1,once,-,TRBJ1-1,TGCGCCAGCAGCCCCGAAGGGGGTTTCGACACTGAAGCTTTCTTT,CASSPEGGFDTEAFF
TRBV2,-,-,TRBJ2-5,TGTGCCAGCAGTGAAGATTTGGGACTCCAAGAGACCCAGTACTTC,CASSEDLGLQETQYF
TRBV4-1,-,-,TRBJ1-2,TGCGCCAGCAGCCTCCAATACCTACGGGGATTACTCTATGGCTACACCTTC,CASSLQYLRGLLYGYTF
TRBV6-6,-,TRBD1,TRBJ1-1,TGTGCCAGCAGTCCCTCTCCATTCAGGGGGCCGAACACTGAAGCTTTCTTT,CASSPSPFRGPNTEAFF
TRBV19,-,TRBD1,TRBJ1-5,TGTGCCAGTAGTAGAGTACAGGGGGATCAGCCCCAGCATTTT,CASSRVQGDQPQHF
TRBV4-1,-,TRBD2,TRBJ2-1,TGCGCCAGCAGCCAAACTCGATTAGCGGGAGTTCCCAATGAGCAGTTCTTC,CASSQTRLAGVPNEQFF
TRBV5-4,-,-,TRBJ1-1,TGTGCCAGCAGCTTGCGAGTTTCCATGAACACTGAAGCTTTCTTT,CASSLRVSMNTEAFF
TRBV19,-,TRBD2,TRBJ2-7,TGTGCCAGTAGCCCCTTAGCGGGCGAGCAGTACTTC,CASSPLAGEQYF
TRBV28,-,-,TRBJ1-5,TGTGCCAGCAGTTTCTCCCCCTGGGGCAGGGATTATAGCAATCAGCCCCAGCATTTT,CASSFSPWGRDYSNQPQHF
TRBV7-7,-,-,TRBJ2-2,TGTGCTAGCAGCTTAGACTCGATTACCGGGGAGCTGTTTTTT,CASSLDSITGELFF
TRBV9,-,TRBD2,TRBJ2-1,TGTGCCAGCAGCGCGACCCCCCGACTAGCGGGAGTCCTCAATGAGCAGTTCTTC,CASSATPRLAGVLNEQFF
TRBV2,-,TRBD1,TRBJ1-1,TGTGCCAGCAGGAGGGACCGGGACAGGCTTGAAGCTTTCTTT,CASRRDRDRLEAFF
TRBV10-1,-,-,TRBJ1-5,TGCGCCAGAGTCCGGGACCTACAGGTGGGGGCAAATCAGCCCCAGCATTTT,CARVRDLQVGANQPQHF
TRBV18,-,TRBD2,TRBJ2-3,TGTGCCAGCTCCCCCTGGAATAGCGGGAGCACAGATACGCAGTATTTT,CASSPWNSGSTDTQYF
TRBV2,-,TRBD1,TRBJ1-6,TGTGCCAGCAGCAGACAGGGGGCAAATAATTCACCCCTCCACTTT,CASSRQGANNSPLHF
TRBV7-6,-,TRBD2,TRBJ2-1,TGTGCCAGCAGCTTAGGGGGAGCGGGAGCGTTGGGGAATGAGCAGTTCTTC,CASSLGGAGALGNEQFF
TRBV10-3,-,TRBD1,TRBJ2-3,TGTGCCAGCCAGATCGACAGGGCTAGCACAGATACGCAGTATTTT,CASQIDRASTDTQYF
TRBV19,once,-,TRBJ2-1,TGTGCCAGTAGTATAGATCCGGCTAGCGTTTTTGAGCAGTTCTTC,CASSIDPASVFEQFF
TRBV5-4,few,-,TRBJ2-7,TGTGCCAGCAGCTCCGACAACTACGAGCAGTACTTC,CASSSDNYEQYF
TRBV2,-,-,TRBJ2-2,TGTGCCAGCAGTGTTTCGCGGGATGTGGGTACCGGGGAGCTGTTTTTT,CASSVSRDVGTGELFF
TRBV6-5,-,-,TRBJ1-6,TGTGCCAGCACTAGGTCCCCCTCCGGGAGTTCACCCCTCCACTTT,CASTRSPSGSSPLHF
TRBV6-2/TRBV6-3,-,-,TRBJ1-5,TGTGCCAGCAGTCAGTACAGTGGGAGTTATAGCAATCAGCCCCAGCATTTT,CASSQYSGSYSNQPQHF
TRBV7-3,-,-,TRBJ2-1,TGTGCCAGCAGCCCGAGAAGCTCCTACAATGAGCAGTTCTTC,CASSPRSSYNEQFF
TRBV27,-,TRBD1,TRBJ1-2,TGTGCCAGCAGTTCGGACAGGGGCTATGGCTACACCTTC,CASSSDRGYGYTF
TRBV4-1,few,-,TRBJ1-6,TGCGCCAGCAGCCAAGTGGTCGGGTGGGAGTATTCACCCCTCCACTTT,CASSQVVGWEYSPLHF
TRBV28,-,-,TRBJ1-2,TGTGCCAGCAGGGAGGCCCTATATGGCTACACCTTC,CASREALYGYTF
TRBV4-2,-,-,TRBJ2-2,TGTGCCAGCAGCCAAGATTTTGGGGGACAGAACACCGGGGAGCTGTTTTTT,CASSQDFGGQNTGELFF
TRBV19,-,-,TRBJ1-2,TGTGCCAGTAGGACTACAAGGACAGCAACTAACTATGGCTACACCTTC,CASRTTRTATNYGYTF
TRBV10-2,-,-,TRBJ1-3,TGCGCCAGCAGTGATCAGGGCTCTGGAAACACCATATATTTT,CASSDQGSGNTIYF
TRBV4-1,-,TRBD1,TRBJ2-7,TGCGCCAGCAGCCACTTGGACAGGGGGTGGAACGAGCAGTACTTC,CASSHLDRGWNEQYF
TRBV5-1,-,-,TRBJ2-1,TGCGCCAGCAGCTTGGTCCCAGATAGCGCCAATGAGCAGTTCTTC,CASSLVPDSANEQFF
TRBV18,-,-,TRBJ2-2,TGTGCCAGCTCAAGCCGACAGACTAACACCGGGGAGCTGTTTTTT,CASSSRQTNTGELFF
TRBV19,-,-,TRBJ1-2,TGTGCCAGTAGTCCCGAACGGAGTGGCTACACCTTC,CASSPERSGYTF
TRBV6-5,-,TRBD2,TRBJ2-4,TGTGCCAGCAGTAGCGGGAGTCGGCCAAACATTCAGTACTTC,CASSSGSRPNIQYF
TRBV19,-,-,TRBJ2-7,TGTGCCAGTAGTTCGCGGGACGGTACCTACGAGCAGTACTTC,CASSSRDGTYEQYF
TRBV5-1,-,TRBD1,TRBJ2-7,TGCGCCAGCAGCTTGGGGGGACAGGGAATCGAGCAGTACTTC,CASSLGGQGIEQYF
TRBV7-2,-,-,TRBJ2-1,TGTGCCAGCAGTCTTAGTGGTAGAAACAATGAGCAGTTCTTC,CASSLSGRNNEQFF
TRBV9,-,-,TRBJ2-2,TGTGCCAGCAGCGTAGGGCGACTCCCAACCGGGGAGCTGTTTTTT,CASSVGRLPTGELFF
TRBV7-8,-,TRBD1,TRBJ1-4,TGTGCCAGCAGCGCCTACAGACAGGGACTTAATGAAAAACTGTTTTTT,CASSAYRQGLNEKLFF
TRBV18,-,TRBD1,TRBJ2-1,TGTGCCAGCTCACCACTGACAGGGGGAAACAATGAGCAGTTCTTC,CASSPLTGGNNEQFF
TRBV7-3,few,TRBD2,TRBJ2-7,TGTGCCAGCAGCTTAGGGACTAGCGGGAGCGGCGAGCAGTACTTC,CASSLGTSGSGEQYF
TRBV11-2,few,-,TRBJ1-3,TGTGCCAGCAGCTCCCTTGAGAGAAACACCATATATTTT,CASSSLERNTIYF
TRBV30,-,TRBD1,TRBJ1-5,TGTGCCTGGAGTGTAGAGACAGGGGGAAATCAGCCCCAGCATTTT,CAWSVETGGNQPQHF
TRBV6-1,-,TRBD2,TRBJ2-3,TGTGCCAGCAGTGAAGCCCCAGGGCGGGGGGGCCAGGATACGCAGTATTTT,CASSEAPGRGGQDTQYF
TRBV18,few,-,TRBJ2-7,TGTGCCAGCTCAAGTCAGGTGGAATCTGGGGGCCCGGGGCAGTACTTC,CASSSQVESGGPGQYF
TRBV25-1,-,TRBD2,TRBJ2-1,TGTGCCAGCAGTCCACCGCCTAGCGGGAGGAGTAATGAGCAGTTCTTC,CASSPPPSGRSNEQFF
TRBV28,-,TRBD2,TRBJ2-1,TGTGCCAGCAGTTCGAGGCCTCGACTAGCGGGAGACAATGAGCAGTTCTTC,CASSSRPRLAGDNEQFF
TRBV18,-,-,TRBJ1-4,TGTGCCAGCTCACCGCTTCAGGGTAGTGAAAAACTGTTTTTT,CASSPLQGSEKLFF